Presented here are 25 T cell receptor beta chains from one specimen sequenced in a study of blood T cell repertoires in COVID-19 (dated by TCRdb to the early 2020s). The library was prepared using the immunoSEQ multiplex PCR assay. The clones in this table, taken by TCRdb from immuneACCESS, are in-frame only. Not every clone is retained; where verified, under half of the shortfall comes from an unresolved V gene, and the cause of the rest is unknown. The sample records 150,000 or so clones, roughly 83% of which are singletons. Roughly 4.9% of the sample is held by the ten biggest clonotypes. Sequenced: PBMCs or T cells enriched from blood (not recorded which). These receptors originate from a man aged 70-80 years who had been exposed to COVID-19.

The chain is built from TRBV25-1 and TRBJ2-4, with D perhaps matching TRBD2 (6 bases). Germline CDR1 is MGHDK and CDR2 is SYGVNS. Trimming pared 10 bases from V and 10 bases from J, leaving 11 bases between. The CDR3 is 10 residues long. The CDR3 sequence: CATGGHIQYF. The CDR3 coding sequence is TGTGCCACCGGGGGTCATATTCAGTACTTC. Full variable domain (rest looked up from reference TRBV25-1 and TRBJ2-4): EADIYQTPRYLVIGTGKKITLECSQTMGHDKMYWYQQDPGMELHLIHYSYGVNSTEKGDLSSESTVSRIRTEHFPLTLESARPSHTSQYLCATGGHIQYFGAGTRLSVL.

The chain has TRBV9 and TRBJ2-3; 8 bases are shared with TRBD2. V trimming: 3 bases; J trimming: 3 bases; junction bases outside the gene matches: 6. Germline V CDR1 and CDR2: SGDLS, YYNGEE. The CDR3 is made up of 15 amino acids. CDR3 region: CASSAVAGRTDTQYF. As DNA, the CDR3 is TGTGCCAGCAGCGCCGTAGCGGGACGGACAGATACGCAGTATTTT.

This chain uses TRBV19 with TRBJ2-7, with unresolved D. The CDR3 spans 12 residues. Germline loops: CDR1 LNHDA, CDR2 SQIVND (reference sequence). V dropped 3 bases and J dropped 7 bases, with 10 bases sitting between them. This CDR3 reads CASSINGDEQYF. In DNA, the CDR3 is TGTGCCAGTAGTATCAACGGAGATGAGCAGTACTTC.

The V gene is TRBV11-2, the J gene TRBJ2-3; TRBD2 might be the D (7 bases). V was pared by 7 bases and J by 4 bases, with 21 bases between. Germline assignment: CDR1 SGHAT and CDR2 FQNNGV. The CDR3 sequence is 16 residues long. CDR3 sequence reads: CASNGRGRDWADTQYF. CDR3 DNA: TGTGCCAGCAACGGGCGGGGGCGAGATTGGGCAGATACGCAGTATTTT. The entire variable domain, with the rest obtained from reference TRBV11-2 and TRBJ2-3, is as follows: EAGVAQSPRYKIIEKRQSVAFWCNPISGHATLYWYQQILGQGPKLLIQFQNNGVVDDSQLPKDRFSAERLKGVDSTLKIQPAKLEDSAVYLCASNGRGRDWADTQYFGPGTRLTVL.

The CDR3 here is CASSLGTGYYEQYF. In nucleotides, the CDR3 is TGCGCCAGCAGCTTAGGGACAGGCTACTACGAGCAGTACTTC. V is TRBV5-1 and J is TRBJ2-7; 8 positions match TRBD1. The germline V gene encodes CDR1 SGHRS and CDR2 YFSETQ. This CDR3 has 14 residues. V was pared by 2 bases and J by 3 bases, with 4 bases of the junction left unmatched.

The chain couples TRBV19 to TRBJ1-6, with D possibly TRBD1 on 5 matching bases. Deletions cut 6 bases from V and 10 bases from J, with 13 bases between. Per the germline V gene, CDR1 is LNHDA and CDR2 is SQIVND (reference sequence). CDR3 length equals 13 residues. The CDR3 sequence: CASREGPGSPLHF. The DNA for the CDR3 is TGTGCCAGTAGGGAGGGGCCGGGATCACCCCTCCACTTT.

This chain links TRBV7-2 with TRBJ2-7; 8 positions match TRBD1. The CDR3 sequence is 15 residues long. Germline-derived CDR1 and CDR2 are SGHTA and FQGNSA. J lost 0 bases, V lost 5 bases, and 6 bases had no gene match. CDR3 nucleotide sequence: TGTGCCAGCAGCGTGGACAGGGCTGTCTCCTACGAGCAGTACTTC. Translated: CASSVDRAVSYEQYF.

The gene calls are TRBV5-4 and TRBJ2-3, with a possible D match to TRBD2 (5 bases). V dropped 1 base and J dropped 6 bases, with 12 bases sitting between them. From germline, CDR1 is SGHNT and CDR2 YYREEE (reference sequence). The CDR3 length is 14 residues. The CDR3 here is CASSLWSEGDTQYF. CDR3 sequence (DNA): TGTGCCAGCAGCTTGTGGAGCGAGGGCGATACGCAGTATTTT.

This sequence joins TRBV5-4 and TRBJ2-2; maybe TRBD1 (5 bases). Trimming left V 4 bases short and J 6 bases short, with 16 bases between. The CDR3 extends over 15 amino acids. The germline gives CDR1 SGHNT, CDR2 YYREEE (reference sequence). The CDR3 is CASSIADSNPGELFF. The CDR3 region has the DNA TGTGCCAGCAGCATAGCTGACAGCAACCCCGGGGAGCTGTTTTTT.

The chain is built from TRBV24-1 and TRBJ1-2; D is unclear. The V gene's germline CDR1 is KGHDR and CDR2 SFDVKD. The V end lost 4 bases, the J end lost 4 bases, and 12 bases lay between the germline ends. The CDR3 has 14 amino acids. CDR3 nucleotide sequence: TGTGCCACCAGTGAAGTCGAGAGATCCTATGGCTACACCTTC. Encoded protein: CATSEVERSYGYTF.

The chain carries TRBV15 and TRBJ2-7; D is possibly TRBD1 (6 bases). Germline V CDR1 and CDR2: LNHNV, YYDKDF (reference sequence). Trimming removed 0 bases at V and 2 bases at J, with 11 bases between. The CDR3 loop spans 15 amino acids. CDR3 in amino acids: CATSRDKGHTYEQYF. CDR3 in DNA: TGTGCCACCAGCAGAGATAAGGGACACACCTACGAGCAGTACTTC.

The rearrangement uses TRBV5-1 and TRBJ2-1, with TRBD2 identical over 8 bases. V shed 1 base, J shed 0 bases, and the junction held 6 bases outside the gene matches. CDR3 length: 17 residues. The germline CDR1 and CDR2 sequences are SGHRS and YFSETQ. The CDR3 spells CASSLSSGFSSYNEQFF. As DNA, the CDR3 is TGCGCCAGCAGCTTGTCTAGCGGGTTTAGCTCCTACAATGAGCAGTTCTTC. Looking up the rest from reference TRBV5-1 and TRBJ2-1 gives the full variable domain: KAGVTQTPRYLIKTRGQQVTLSCSPISGHRSVSWYQQTPGQGLQFLFEYFSETQRNKGNFPGRFSGRQFSNSRSEMNVSTLELGDSALYLCASSLSSGFSSYNEQFFGPGTRLTVL.

The CDR3 DNA sequence: TGTGCCAGCAGCTTAACTAGCGGGGCGGCTTACAATGAGCAGTTCTTC. It codes for CASSLTSGAAYNEQFF. The V and J genes are TRBV7-2 and TRBJ2-1; 10 bases fit TRBD2. The CDR3 has 16 residues. The germline CDR1 and CDR2 sequences are SGHTA and FQGNSA. V lost 2 bases to trimming and J lost 4 bases; unmatched junction nucleotides: 5.

This clone was detected only once. The chain couples TRBV28 to TRBJ2-7, with 7 nucleotides matching TRBD1. Unmatched junction bases numbered 10, after V lost 5 bases and J lost 3 bases. Per germline, CDR1 MDHEN and CDR2 SYDVKM. The CDR3 has 15 amino acids. The CDR3 spells CASSTLGTDRYEQYF. In DNA form, the CDR3 reads TGTGCCAGCAGTACACTCGGGACAGATCGCTACGAGCAGTACTTC.

The chain uses TRBV6-5 and TRBJ2-7; maybe TRBD1 (6 bases). V lost 7 bases and J lost 2, with 9 bases in between. The CDR3 spans 12 residues. Per germline, CDR1 MNHEY and CDR2 SVGAGI. The CDR3 spells CASTNRAYEQYF. The DNA for the CDR3 is TGTGCCAGCACCAACAGGGCCTACGAGCAGTACTTC.

This rearrangement joins TRBV30 to TRBJ2-7; the match to TRBD2 covers 7 bases. V dropped 2 bases and J dropped 1; count of bases not matched to a gene: 2. The CDR3 has 13 amino acids. CDR1 is GTSNPN, CDR2 SVGIG, per germline (reference sequence). Here the CDR3 reads CAWSWGGSYEQYF. The CDR3, as DNA: TGTGCCTGGAGTTGGGGGGGTTCCTACGAGCAGTACTTC.

The chain carries TRBV23-1 and TRBJ2-1; tentatively, D is TRBD2 (6 bases). TRBV23-1 counts as an open reading frame of uncertain function. Trimming cost V 10 bases and J 8 bases, with 21 bases left between them. The CDR3 is 14 amino acids. Here the CDR3 DNA reads TGCGCCATAGTGTTCGGGACTGTGTATTATGAGCAGTTCTTC. It codes for CAIVFGTVYYEQFF.

V and J are TRBV6-6 and TRBJ1-1; 7 positions match TRBD1. The CDR3 totals 16 residues. Trimming took 7 bases from V and 3 from J; bases not matched to a gene: 14. From germline, CDR1 is MNHNY and CDR2 SVGAGI (reference sequence). The CDR3 region is CASISNPHRGDTEAFF. The CDR3 nucleotides read TGTGCCAGCATTTCAAATCCGCACAGGGGTGACACTGAAGCTTTCTTT.

The rearrangement links TRBV19 to TRBJ1-2; D unclear. The CDR3 has 13 residues. The V gene's germline CDR1 is LNHDA and CDR2 SQIVND (reference sequence). V dropped 7 bases and J dropped 4 bases, with 13 bases sitting between them. The CDR3 DNA sequence: TGTGCCAGTACGGGTGGACGGGGCTATGGCTACACCTTC. It yields the protein CASTGGRGYGYTF.

The J gene is TRBJ1-1, the V gene TRBV18; 8 nucleotides agree with TRBD1. This CDR3 has 18 residues. The germline V gene encodes CDR1 KGHSH and CDR2 LQKENI. The junction had 10 bases not matched to a gene; V was cut back by 1 base and J by 0 bases. In nucleotides, the CDR3 is TGTGCCAGCTCACCACTTCGCGGGACAGGCGCCGTGAACACTGAAGCTTTCTTT. It is translated as CASSPLRGTGAVNTEAFF.

The gene calls are TRBV21-1 and TRBJ2-5; the listed D gene, TRBD1, was not tested against the DNA. TRBV21-1 is an annotated pseudogene. This CDR3 is 17 amino acids long. CDR3: CASLSFEGTGAEETQYF. The CDR3 DNA follows: TGTGCCAGCCTTAGCTTCGAAGGGACAGGGGCGGAAGAGACCCAGTACTTC.

The chain couples TRBV2 to TRBJ1-5; D might be TRBD1 (5 bases). The ends were cut back, 5 bases at V and 5 bases at J, with 10 bases in the middle. CDR3 length: 13 amino acids. Germline values: CDR1 SNHLY, CDR2 FYNNEI. The chain's CDR3 is CASSWTRDQPQHF. The DNA of the CDR3 is TGTGCCAGCAGTTGGACACGGGATCAGCCCCAGCATTTT.

In this sample, this clone turned up once. The chain is built from TRBV7-6 and TRBJ2-3, with 10 nucleotides matching TRBD2. The V and J ends lost 4 bases and 2 bases, in that order; junction bases with no gene match: 18. Germline CDR1 is SGHVS and CDR2 is FNYEAQ. This CDR3 comprises 20 residues. The CDR3 spells CASSSQKPLWTSGPTDTQYF. Written as DNA, the CDR3 is TGTGCCAGCAGCTCGCAAAAGCCCCTATGGACTAGCGGACCCACAGATACGCAGTATTTT.

The chain links TRBV19 to TRBJ2-6, with 10 positions matching TRBD1. Germline V gene data show CDR1 as LNHDA and CDR2 as SQIVND (reference sequence). The V segment lost 5 bases and the J segment 1 base; nucleotides outside the gene matches: 8. The CDR3 is 18 amino acids. The CDR3 protein is CASSHVTGGGSGANVLTF. CDR3 coding DNA: TGTGCCAGTAGTCACGTGACAGGGGGCGGATCTGGGGCCAACGTCCTGACTTTC.

The rearrangement links TRBV5-1 to TRBJ2-2; 8 positions agree with TRBD1. This CDR3 is 15 amino acids long. The ends lost 4 bases at V and 5 bases at J; junction bases unmatched: 7. The germline V gene encodes CDR1 SGHRS and CDR2 YFSETQ. CDR3 nucleotides: TGCGCCAGCAGCCAGCAGGGGGCTTTAACCGGGGAGCTGTTTTTT. This translates into CASSQQGALTGELFF.